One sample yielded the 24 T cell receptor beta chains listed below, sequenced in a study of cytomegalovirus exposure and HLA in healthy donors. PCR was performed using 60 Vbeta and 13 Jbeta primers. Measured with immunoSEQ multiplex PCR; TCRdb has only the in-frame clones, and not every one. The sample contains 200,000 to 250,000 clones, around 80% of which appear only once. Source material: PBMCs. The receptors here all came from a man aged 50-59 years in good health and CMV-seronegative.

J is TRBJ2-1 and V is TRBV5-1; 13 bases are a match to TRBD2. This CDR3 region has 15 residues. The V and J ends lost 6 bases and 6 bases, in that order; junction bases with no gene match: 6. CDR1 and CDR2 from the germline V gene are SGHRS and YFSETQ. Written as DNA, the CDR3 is TGCGCCAGCACCCGGACTAGCGGGAGTATCAATGAGCAGTTCTTC. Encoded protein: CASTRTSGSINEQFF.

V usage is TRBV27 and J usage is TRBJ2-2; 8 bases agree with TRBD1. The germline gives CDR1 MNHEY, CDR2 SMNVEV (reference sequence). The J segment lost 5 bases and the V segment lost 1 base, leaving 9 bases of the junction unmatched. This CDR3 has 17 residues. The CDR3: CASSLFLQGASTGELFF. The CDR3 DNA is TGTGCCAGCAGTTTATTTCTCCAGGGGGCGAGTACCGGGGAGCTGTTTTTT.

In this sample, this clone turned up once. The CDR3 nucleotides read TGTGCCAGCAGTTCAAGGGACAGGGGGATCTACGAGCAGTACTTC. This translates into CASSSRDRGIYEQYF. The genes are TRBV27 and TRBJ2-7; 11 nucleotides agree with TRBD1. The V segment lost 4 bases and the J segment 3 bases; nucleotides outside the gene matches: 5. CDR1 and CDR2 from the germline V gene are MNHEY and SMNVEV (reference sequence). This CDR3 has 15 amino acids.

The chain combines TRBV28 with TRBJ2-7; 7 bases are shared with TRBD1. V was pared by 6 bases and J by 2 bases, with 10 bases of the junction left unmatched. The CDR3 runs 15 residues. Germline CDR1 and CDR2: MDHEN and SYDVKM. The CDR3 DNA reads TGTGCCAGCAGCACAAAGCAGGGGGACCCCTACGAGCAGTACTTC. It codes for CASSTKQGDPYEQYF.

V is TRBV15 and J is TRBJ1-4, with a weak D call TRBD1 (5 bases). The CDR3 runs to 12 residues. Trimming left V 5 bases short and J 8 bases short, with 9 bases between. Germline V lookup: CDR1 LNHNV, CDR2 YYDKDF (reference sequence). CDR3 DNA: TGTGCCACCAGCTCCCGACAGGAAAAACTGTTTTTT. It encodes CATSSRQEKLFF.

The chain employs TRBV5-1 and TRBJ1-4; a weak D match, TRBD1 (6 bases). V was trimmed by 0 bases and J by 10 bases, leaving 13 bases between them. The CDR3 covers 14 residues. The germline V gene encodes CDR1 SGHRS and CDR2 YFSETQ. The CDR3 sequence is CASSLGDTLGKLFF. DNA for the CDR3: TGCGCCAGCAGCTTGGGGGACACCCTGGGAAAACTGTTTTTT.

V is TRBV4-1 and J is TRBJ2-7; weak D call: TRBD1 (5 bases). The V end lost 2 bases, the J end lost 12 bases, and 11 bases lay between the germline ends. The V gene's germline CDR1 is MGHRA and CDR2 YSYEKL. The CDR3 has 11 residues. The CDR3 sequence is CASSQSAQVYF. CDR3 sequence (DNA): TGCGCCAGCAGCCAATCTGCACAGGTGTACTTC.

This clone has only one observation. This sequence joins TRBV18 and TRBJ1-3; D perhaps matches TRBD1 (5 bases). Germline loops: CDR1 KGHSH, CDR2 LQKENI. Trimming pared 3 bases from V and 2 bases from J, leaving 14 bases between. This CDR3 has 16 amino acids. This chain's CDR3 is CASSPPGVGAGNTIYF. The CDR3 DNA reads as TGTGCCAGCTCACCTCCGGGGGTGGGGGCTGGAAACACCATATATTTT.

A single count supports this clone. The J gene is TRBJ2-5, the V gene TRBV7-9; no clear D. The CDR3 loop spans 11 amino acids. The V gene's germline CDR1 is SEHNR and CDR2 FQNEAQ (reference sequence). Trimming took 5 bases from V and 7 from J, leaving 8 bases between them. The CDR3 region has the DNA TGTGCCAGCAGCCCGGCGGTGACCCAGTACTTC. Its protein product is CASSPAVTQYF.

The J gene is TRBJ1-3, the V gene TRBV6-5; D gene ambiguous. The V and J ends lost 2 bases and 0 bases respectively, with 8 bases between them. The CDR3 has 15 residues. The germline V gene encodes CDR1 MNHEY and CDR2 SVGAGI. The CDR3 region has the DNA TGTGCCAGCAGTTACAGCTCGAGCTCTGGAAACACCATATATTTT. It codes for CASSYSSSSGNTIYF.

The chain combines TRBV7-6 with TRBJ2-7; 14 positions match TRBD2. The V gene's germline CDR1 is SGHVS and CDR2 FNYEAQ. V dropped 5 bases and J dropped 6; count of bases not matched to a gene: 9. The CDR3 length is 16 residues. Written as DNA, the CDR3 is TGTGCCAGCAGCCTACCGGGACTAGCGGGAGTTGGCGAGCAGTACTTC. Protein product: CASSLPGLAGVGEQYF.

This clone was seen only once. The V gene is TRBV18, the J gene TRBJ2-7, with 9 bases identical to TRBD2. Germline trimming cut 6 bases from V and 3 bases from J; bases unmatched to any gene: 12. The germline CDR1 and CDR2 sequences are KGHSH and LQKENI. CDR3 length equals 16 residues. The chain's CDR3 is CASSNQRGRANYEQYF. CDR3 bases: TGTGCCAGCTCTAACCAACGCGGGAGGGCCAACTACGAGCAGTACTTC.

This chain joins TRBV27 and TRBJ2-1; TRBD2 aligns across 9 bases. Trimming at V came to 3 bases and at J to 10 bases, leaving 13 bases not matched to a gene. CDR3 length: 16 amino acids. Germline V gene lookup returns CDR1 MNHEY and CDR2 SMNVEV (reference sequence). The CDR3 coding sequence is TGTGCCAGCAGTTTCGGCCTAGCGGGACCCCCCTTAGAGCAGTTCTTC. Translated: CASSFGLAGPPLEQFF.

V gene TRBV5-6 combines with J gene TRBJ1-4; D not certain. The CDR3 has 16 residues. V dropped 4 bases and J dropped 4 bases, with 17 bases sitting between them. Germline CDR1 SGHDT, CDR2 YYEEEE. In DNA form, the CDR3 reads TGTGCCAGCAGCCTCCCCCGGGAGGTGATTAATGAAAAACTGTTTTTT. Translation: CASSLPREVINEKLFF.

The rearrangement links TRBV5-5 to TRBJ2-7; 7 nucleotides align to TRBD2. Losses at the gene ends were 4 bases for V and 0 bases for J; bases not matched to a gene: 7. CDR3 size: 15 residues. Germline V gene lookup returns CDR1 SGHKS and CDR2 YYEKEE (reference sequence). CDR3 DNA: TGTGCCAGCAGCCCTTTACGGGGGGTCTCCTACGAGCAGTACTTC. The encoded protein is CASSPLRGVSYEQYF.

Here the CDR3 reads CASGNRGYNEQFF. CDR3 nucleotide sequence: TGTGCCAGCGGAAATCGAGGCTACAATGAGCAGTTCTTC. V and J are TRBV2 and TRBJ2-1; D is ambiguous. Germline V gene sequence: CDR1 SNHLY, CDR2 FYNNEI. V was pared by 8 bases and J by 3 bases, with 11 bases between. This CDR3 spans 13 amino acids.

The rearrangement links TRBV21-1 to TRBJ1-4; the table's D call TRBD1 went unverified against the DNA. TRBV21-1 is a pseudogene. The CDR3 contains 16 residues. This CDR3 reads CASSTRDTRVDEKLFF. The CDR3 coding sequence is TGTGCCAGCAGCACTCGGGACACCAGGGTCGATGAAAAACTGTTTTTT.

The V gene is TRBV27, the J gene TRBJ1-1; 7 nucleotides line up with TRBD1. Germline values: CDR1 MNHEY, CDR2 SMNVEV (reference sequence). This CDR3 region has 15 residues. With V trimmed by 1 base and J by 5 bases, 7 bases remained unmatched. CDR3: CASSLFRAGGTEAFF. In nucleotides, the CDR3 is TGTGCCAGCAGTTTATTCAGGGCAGGGGGTACTGAAGCTTTCTTT.

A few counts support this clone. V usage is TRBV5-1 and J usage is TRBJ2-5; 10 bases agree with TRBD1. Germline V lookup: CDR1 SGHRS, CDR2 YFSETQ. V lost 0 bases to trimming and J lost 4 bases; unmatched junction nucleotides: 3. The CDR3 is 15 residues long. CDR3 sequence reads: CASSLETGGLETQYF. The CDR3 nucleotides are TGCGCCAGCAGCTTGGAGACAGGGGGCTTAGAGACCCAGTACTTC.

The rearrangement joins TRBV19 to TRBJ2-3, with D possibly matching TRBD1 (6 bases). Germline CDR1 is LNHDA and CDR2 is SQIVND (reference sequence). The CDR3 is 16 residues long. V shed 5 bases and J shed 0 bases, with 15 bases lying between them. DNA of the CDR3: TGTGCCAGTAGTTCCCAGGGGACAACTAGCACAGATACGCAGTATTTT. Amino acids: CASSSQGTTSTDTQYF.

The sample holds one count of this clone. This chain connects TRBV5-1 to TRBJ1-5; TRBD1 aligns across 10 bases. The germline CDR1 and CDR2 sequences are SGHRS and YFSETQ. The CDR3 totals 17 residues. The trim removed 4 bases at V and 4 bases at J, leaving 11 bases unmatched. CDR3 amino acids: CASSPGGPGQGNQPQHF. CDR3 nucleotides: TGCGCCAGCAGCCCAGGCGGGCCGGGACAGGGGAATCAGCCCCAGCATTTT.

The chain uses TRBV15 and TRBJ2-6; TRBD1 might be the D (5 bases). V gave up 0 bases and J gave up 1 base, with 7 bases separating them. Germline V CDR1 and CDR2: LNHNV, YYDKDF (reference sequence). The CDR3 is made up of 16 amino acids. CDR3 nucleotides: TGTGCCACCAGCAGAGACCAGGGATCTGGGGCCAACGTCCTGACTTTC. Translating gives CATSRDQGSGANVLTF.

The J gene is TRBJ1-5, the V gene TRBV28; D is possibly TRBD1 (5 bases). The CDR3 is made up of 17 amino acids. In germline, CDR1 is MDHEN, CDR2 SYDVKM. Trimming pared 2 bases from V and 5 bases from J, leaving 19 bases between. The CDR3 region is CASSLPQGGEGDQPQHF. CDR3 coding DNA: TGTGCCAGCAGTTTACCCCAGGGAGGGGAAGGGGATCAGCCCCAGCATTTT.

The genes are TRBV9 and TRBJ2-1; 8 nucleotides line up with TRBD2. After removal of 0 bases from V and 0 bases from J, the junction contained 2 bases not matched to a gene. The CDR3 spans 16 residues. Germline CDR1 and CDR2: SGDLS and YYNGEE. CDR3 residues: CASSVAGTSSYNEQFF. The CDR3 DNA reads TGTGCCAGCAGCGTAGCCGGGACTAGCTCCTACAATGAGCAGTTCTTC.